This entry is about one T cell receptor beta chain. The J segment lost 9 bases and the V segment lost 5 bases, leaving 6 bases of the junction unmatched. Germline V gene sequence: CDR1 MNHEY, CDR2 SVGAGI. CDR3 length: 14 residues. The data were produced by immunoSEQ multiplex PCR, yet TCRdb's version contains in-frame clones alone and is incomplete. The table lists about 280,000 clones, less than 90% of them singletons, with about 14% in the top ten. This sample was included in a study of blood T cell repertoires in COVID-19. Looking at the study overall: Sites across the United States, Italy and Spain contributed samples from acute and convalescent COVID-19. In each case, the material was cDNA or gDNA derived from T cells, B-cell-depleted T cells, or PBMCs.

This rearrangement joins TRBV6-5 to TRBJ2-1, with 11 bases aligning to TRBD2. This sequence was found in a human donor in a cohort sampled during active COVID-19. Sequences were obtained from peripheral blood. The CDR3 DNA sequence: TGTGCCAGCAGTAGAACTAGCGGGAGCAGTGAGCAGTTCTTC. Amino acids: CASSRTSGSSEQFF.